Here is one TCR beta chain with its context. The sample carries other DNA sequences with the same CDR3. DNA loading was fixed at roughly 0.35 ug for all bulk PBMC samples. The method was immunoSEQ multiplex PCR; TCRdb's version includes in-frame clones alone and lacks a portion of them. The sample shows some 15,000 clones, 92% of them seen only once. This record comes from a study of blood T cell dynamics during melanoma immunotherapy. V was clipped by 5 bases and J by 7 bases; unmatched bases: 10. Germline V gene lookup returns CDR1 MGHDK and CDR2 SYGVNS. This CDR3 is 14 amino acids long. This sample's time point: week 3, after first cycle of checkpoint inhibitor.

This chain links TRBV25-1 with TRBJ2-7, with 8 bases fitting TRBD2. The sample in question was blood, obtained from a patient treated with checkpoint blockade. The TCR sequence derives from a human donor with melanoma. The CDR3 loop reads CASSTTLAEYEQYF. The CDR3 region has the DNA TGTGCCAGCAGTACCACACTAGCGGAATATGAGCAGTACTTC.